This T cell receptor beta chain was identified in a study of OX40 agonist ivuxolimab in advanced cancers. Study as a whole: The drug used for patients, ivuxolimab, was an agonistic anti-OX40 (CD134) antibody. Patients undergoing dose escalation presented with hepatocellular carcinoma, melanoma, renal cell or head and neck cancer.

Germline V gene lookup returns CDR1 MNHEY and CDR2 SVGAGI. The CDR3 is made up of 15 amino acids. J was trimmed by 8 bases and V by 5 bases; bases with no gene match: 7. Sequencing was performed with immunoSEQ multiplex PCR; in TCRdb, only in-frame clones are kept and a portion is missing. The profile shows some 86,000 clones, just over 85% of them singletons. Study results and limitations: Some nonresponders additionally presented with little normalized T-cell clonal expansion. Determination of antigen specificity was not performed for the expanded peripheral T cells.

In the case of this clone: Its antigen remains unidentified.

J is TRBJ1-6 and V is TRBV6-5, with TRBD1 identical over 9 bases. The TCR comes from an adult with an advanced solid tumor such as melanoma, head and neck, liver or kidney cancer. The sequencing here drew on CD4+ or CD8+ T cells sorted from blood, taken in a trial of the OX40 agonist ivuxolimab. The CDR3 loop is CASSLTGQGDSPLHF. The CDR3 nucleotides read TGTGCCAGCAGTCTAACGGGACAGGGAGATTCACCCCTCCACTTT.